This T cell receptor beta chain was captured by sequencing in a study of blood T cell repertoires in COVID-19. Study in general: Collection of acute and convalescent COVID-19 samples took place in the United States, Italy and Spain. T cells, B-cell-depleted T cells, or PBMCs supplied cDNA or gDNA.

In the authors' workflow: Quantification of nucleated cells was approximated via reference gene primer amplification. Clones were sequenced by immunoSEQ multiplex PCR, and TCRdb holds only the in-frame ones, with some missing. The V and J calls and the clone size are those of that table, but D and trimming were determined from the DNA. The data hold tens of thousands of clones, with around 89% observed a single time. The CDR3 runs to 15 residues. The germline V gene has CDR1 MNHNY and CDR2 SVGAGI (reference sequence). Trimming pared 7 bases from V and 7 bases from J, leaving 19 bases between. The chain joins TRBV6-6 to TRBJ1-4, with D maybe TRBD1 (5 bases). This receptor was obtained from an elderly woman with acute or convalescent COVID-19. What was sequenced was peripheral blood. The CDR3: CASTPSRTGGEKLFF. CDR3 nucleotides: TGTGCCAGCACCCCCTCGAGGACGGGGGGTGAAAAACTGTTTTTT.